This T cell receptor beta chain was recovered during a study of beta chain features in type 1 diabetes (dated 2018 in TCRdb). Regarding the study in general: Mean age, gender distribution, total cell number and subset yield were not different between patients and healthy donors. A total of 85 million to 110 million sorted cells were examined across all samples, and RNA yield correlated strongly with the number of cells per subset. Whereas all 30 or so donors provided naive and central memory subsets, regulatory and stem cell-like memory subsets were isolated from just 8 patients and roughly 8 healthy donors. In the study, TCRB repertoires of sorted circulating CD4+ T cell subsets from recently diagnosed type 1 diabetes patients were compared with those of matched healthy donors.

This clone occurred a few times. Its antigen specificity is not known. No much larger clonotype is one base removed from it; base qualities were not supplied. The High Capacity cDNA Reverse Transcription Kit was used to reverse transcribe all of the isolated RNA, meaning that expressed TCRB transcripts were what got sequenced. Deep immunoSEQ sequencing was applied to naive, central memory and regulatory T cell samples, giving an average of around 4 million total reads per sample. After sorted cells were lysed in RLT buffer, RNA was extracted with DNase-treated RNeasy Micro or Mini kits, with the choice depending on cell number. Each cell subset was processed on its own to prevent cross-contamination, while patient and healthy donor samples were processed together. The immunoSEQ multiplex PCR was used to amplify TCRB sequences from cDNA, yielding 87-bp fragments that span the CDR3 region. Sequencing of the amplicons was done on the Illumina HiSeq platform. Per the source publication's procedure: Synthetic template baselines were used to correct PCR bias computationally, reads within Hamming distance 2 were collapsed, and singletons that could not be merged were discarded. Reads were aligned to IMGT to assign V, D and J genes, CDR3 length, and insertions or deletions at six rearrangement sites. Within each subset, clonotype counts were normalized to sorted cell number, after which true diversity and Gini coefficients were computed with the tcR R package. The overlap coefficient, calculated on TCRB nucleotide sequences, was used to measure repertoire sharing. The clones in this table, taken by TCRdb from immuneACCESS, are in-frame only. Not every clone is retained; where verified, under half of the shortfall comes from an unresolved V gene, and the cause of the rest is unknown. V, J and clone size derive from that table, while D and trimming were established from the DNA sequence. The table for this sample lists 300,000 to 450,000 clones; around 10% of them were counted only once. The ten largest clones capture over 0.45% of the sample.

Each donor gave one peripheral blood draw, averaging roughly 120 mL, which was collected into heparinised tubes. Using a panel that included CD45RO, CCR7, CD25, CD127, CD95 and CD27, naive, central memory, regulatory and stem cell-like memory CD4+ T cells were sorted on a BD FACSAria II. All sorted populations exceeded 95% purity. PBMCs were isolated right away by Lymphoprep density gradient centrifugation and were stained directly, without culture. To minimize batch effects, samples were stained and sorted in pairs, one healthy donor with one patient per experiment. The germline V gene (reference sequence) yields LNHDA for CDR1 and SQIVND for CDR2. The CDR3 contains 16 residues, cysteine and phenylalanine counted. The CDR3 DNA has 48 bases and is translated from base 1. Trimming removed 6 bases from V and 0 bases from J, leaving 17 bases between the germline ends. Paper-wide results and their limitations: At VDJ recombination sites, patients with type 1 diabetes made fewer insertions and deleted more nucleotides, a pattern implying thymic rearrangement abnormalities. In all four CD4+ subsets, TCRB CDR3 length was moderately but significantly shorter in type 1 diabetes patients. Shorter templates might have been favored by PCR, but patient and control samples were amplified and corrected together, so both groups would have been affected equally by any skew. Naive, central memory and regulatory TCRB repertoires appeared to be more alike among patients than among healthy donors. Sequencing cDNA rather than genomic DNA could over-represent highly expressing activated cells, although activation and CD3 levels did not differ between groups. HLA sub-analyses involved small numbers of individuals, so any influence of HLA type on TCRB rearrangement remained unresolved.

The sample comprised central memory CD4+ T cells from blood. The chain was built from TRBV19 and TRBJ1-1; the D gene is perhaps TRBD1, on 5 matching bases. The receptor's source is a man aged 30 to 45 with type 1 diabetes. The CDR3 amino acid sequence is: CASSMFSGALNTEAFF. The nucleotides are TGTGCCAGTAGCATGTTCAGTGGGGCGTTGAACACTGAAGCTTTCTTT.